This TCR beta chain emerged from a study of shared T cell receptors in the human thymus. Turning to this clone: One junction end disagrees with the germline gene, perhaps due to a read error.

Germline V lookup: CDR1 SSHAT, CDR2 FNYEAQ (reference sequence). This CDR3 has 16 residues. Profiled with immunoSEQ multiplex PCR; TCRdb holds only in-frame clones, not every one. Here the sample spans some 720,000 clones, around nine tenths being singletons. The data also belong to a second study, concerning human thymus T cells.

Sequences were obtained from thymocytes. This sequence joins TRBV7-7 and TRBJ1-4, with D possibly TRBD1 on 5 matching bases. The TCR comes from a boy in the first two years of life with a congenital heart defect. The CDR3 DNA sequence: TGTGCTAGCAGCTTAGTTGGGGGTAGGGAGGGTGAAAAACTGTTTTTT. It encodes CASSLVGGREGEKLFF. The complete variable domain, with remaining parts taken from reference TRBV7-7 and TRBJ1-4, reads GAGVSQSPRYKVTKRGQDVTLRCDPISSHATLYWYQQALGQGPEFLTYFNYEAQPDKSGLPSDRFSAERPEGSISTLTIQRTEQRDSAMYRCASSLVGGREGEKLFFGSGTQLSVL.